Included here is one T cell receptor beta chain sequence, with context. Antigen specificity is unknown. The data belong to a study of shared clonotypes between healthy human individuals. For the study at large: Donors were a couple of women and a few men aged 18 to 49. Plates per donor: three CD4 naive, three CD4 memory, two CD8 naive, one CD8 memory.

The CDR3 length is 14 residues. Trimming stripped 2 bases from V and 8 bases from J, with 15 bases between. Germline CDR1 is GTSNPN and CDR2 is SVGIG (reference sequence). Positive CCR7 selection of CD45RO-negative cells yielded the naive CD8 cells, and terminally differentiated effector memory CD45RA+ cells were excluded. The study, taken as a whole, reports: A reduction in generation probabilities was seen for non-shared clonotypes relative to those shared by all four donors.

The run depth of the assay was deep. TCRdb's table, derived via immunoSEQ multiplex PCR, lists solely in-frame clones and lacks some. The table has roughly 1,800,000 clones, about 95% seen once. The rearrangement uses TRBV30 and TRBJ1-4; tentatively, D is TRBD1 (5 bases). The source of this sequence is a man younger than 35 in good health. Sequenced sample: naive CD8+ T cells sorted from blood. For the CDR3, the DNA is TGTGCCTGGAGTCTAGGGGCGGGAGAGGAAAAACTGTTTTTT. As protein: CAWSLGAGEEKLFF.